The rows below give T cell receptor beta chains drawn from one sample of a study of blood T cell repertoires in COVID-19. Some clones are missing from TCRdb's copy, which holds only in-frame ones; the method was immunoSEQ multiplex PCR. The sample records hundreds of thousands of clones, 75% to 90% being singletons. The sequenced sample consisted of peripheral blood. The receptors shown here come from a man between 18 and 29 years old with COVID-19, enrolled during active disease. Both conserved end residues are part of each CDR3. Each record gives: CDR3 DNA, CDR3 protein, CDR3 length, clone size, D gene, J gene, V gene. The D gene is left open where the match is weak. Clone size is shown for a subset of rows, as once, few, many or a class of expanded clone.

TGTGCCAGCAGCCTAGCGGGAGGCGAAGCCTACGAGCAGTACTTC,CASSLAGGEAYEQYF,15,-,TRBD2,TRBJ2-7,TRBV7-8
TGTGCCAGCAGCCCAGGCCGGGACAGGGTAACAAATACGCAGTATTTT,CASSPGRDRVTNTQYF,16,-,TRBD1,TRBJ2-3,TRBV7-2
TGTGCCGTAGCAGGGGGTACTACCTACGAGCAGTACTTC,CAVAGGTTYEQYF,13,-,TRBD1,TRBJ2-7,TRBV2
TGTGCCAGCAGCTTATCACCAGGGACTAGTAGCTCCTACGAGCAGTACTTC,CASSLSPGTSSSYEQYF,17,-,TRBD2,TRBJ2-7,TRBV7-2
TGTGCCAGCAGCCTTCAGGGGGCGCTTCGAGATACGCAGTATTTT,CASSLQGALRDTQYF,15,-,TRBD1,TRBJ2-3,TRBV7-8
TGCGCCAGCAGTGAGTCCGGTAGTGTTGAGACCCAGTACTTC,CASSESGSVETQYF,14,-,-,TRBJ2-5,TRBV10-1
TGTGCCAGCAGTTCCGGGACAGTTTACGAGCAGTACTTC,CASSSGTVYEQYF,13,many,TRBD1,TRBJ2-7,TRBV12-3/TRBV12-4
TGCAGTGCTAGTGGTTTAGCGGGAGCGGAAAACATTCAGTACTTC,CSASGLAGAENIQYF,15,once,TRBD2,TRBJ2-4,TRBV20-1
TGTGCCAGCAGTGAAATGGGACAGGGTCGTACCGGGGAGCTGTTTTTT,CASSEMGQGRTGELFF,16,-,TRBD1,TRBJ2-2,TRBV2
TGTGCCAGCAGTTTCAGGGGAAGGATGTACGAGCAGTACTTC,CASSFRGRMYEQYF,14,-,-,TRBJ2-7,TRBV27